Following are 12 T cell receptor beta chains from one sample sequenced in a study of T cell responses to AZD1222 COVID-19 vaccine. Method: immunoSEQ multiplex PCR; TCRdb's copy keeps in-frame clones and lacks some. The sample lists 150,000 to 200,000 clones, approximately 90% occurring once. The sample consisted of peripheral blood, taken 28 days after the second AZD1222 dose. These receptors were collected from an adult who received the AZD1222 COVID-19 vaccine.

The chain joins TRBV4-3 to TRBJ1-2; 7 bases are a match to TRBD1. The CDR3 has 15 amino acids. V trimming: 4 bases; J trimming: 5 bases; junction bases outside the gene matches: 10. Germline V CDR1 and CDR2: LGHNA, YSLEER. CDR3 sequence: CASSPRTGYPYGYTF. The CDR3 DNA reads TGCGCCAGCAGCCCCCGGACAGGATACCCTTATGGCTACACCTTC.

The V call is TRBV3-1 (or the pseudogene TRBV3-2), the J call TRBJ1-4; 7 bases match TRBD1. CDR3 length: 16 amino acids. The germline gives CDR1 LGHDT, CDR2 YNNKEL (reference sequence). Unmatched junction bases numbered 13, after V lost 5 bases and J lost 7 bases. CDR3 in amino acids: CASSLGQPPRGEKLFF. DNA of the CDR3: TGTGCCAGCAGCTTGGGACAGCCTCCCAGAGGTGAAAAACTGTTTTTT.

The chain has TRBV7-3 and TRBJ2-2; 10 bases align to TRBD2. Looked up from germline, CDR1 is SGHTA and CDR2 is FQGTGA. The CDR3 loop spans 15 amino acids. J was trimmed by 5 bases and V by 4 bases; bases with no gene match: 4. The CDR3 nucleotides read TGTGCCAGCAGCTCAATGACTAGCGGGACCGGGGAGCTGTTTTTT. It encodes CASSSMTSGTGELFF.

The rearrangement uses TRBV2 and TRBJ1-2; 8 bases line up with TRBD1. Germline V gene sequence: CDR1 SNHLY, CDR2 FYNNEI. The CDR3 has 13 amino acids. The V segment lost 10 bases and the J segment 0 bases; nucleotides outside the gene matches: 4. The CDR3 DNA reads as TGTGCCACTAGGGGACAGGCTAACTATGGCTACACCTTC. Translation gives CATRGQANYGYTF.

CDR3 bases: TGCAGCGTTTCTCGACAGGACCGGTCCTATGGCTACACCTTC. This translates into CSVSRQDRSYGYTF. The rearrangement links TRBV29-1 to TRBJ1-2; tentatively, D is TRBD1 (6 bases). V was cut by 5 bases and J by 4 bases, with 17 bases left in between. This CDR3 has 14 residues. Germline V gene data show CDR1 as SQVTM and CDR2 as ANQGSEA. The full variable domain, completed using reference TRBV29-1 and TRBJ1-2, is SAVISQKPSRDICQRGTSLTIQCQVDSQVTMMFWYRQQPGQSLTLIATANQGSEATYESGFVIDKFPISRPNLTFSTLTVSNMSPEDSSIYLCSVSRQDRSYGYTFGSGTRLTVV.

The rearrangement links TRBV2 to TRBJ2-6, with D unclear. Germline V gene sequence: CDR1 SNHLY, CDR2 FYNNEI. V was clipped by 6 bases and J by 0 bases, with 6 bases between them. The CDR3 is 14 amino acids. For the CDR3, the DNA is TGTGCCAGCAGAAAGAGCTCTGGGGCCAACGTCCTGACTTTC. It specifies CASRKSSGANVLTF.

The rearrangement links TRBV5-1 to TRBJ1-1; D is possibly TRBD1 (6 bases). The CDR3 totals 16 residues. The germline V and J ends were trimmed by 0 bases and 0 bases, with 12 bases remaining between them. Germline assignment: CDR1 SGHRS and CDR2 YFSETQ. The CDR3 is CASSLALTGVNTEAFF. Written as DNA, the CDR3 is TGCGCCAGCAGCTTGGCCTTGACAGGAGTGAACACTGAAGCTTTCTTT.

The J gene is TRBJ1-2, the V gene TRBV27; D uncertain. Germline-derived CDR1 and CDR2 are MNHEY and SMNVEV (reference sequence). V was shortened by 2 bases and J by 2 bases, with 12 bases between the two germline ends. The CDR3 length is 15 residues. The CDR3 loop reads CASSLRARWNYGYTF. Here the CDR3 DNA reads TGTGCCAGCAGTTTAAGAGCCAGGTGGAACTATGGCTACACCTTC.

The rearrangement links TRBV7-9 to TRBJ1-1, with 8 bases lining up with TRBD1. V lost 7 bases, J lost 10 bases, and 11 bases stayed unmatched. This CDR3 is built from 13 residues. CDR1 SEHNR and CDR2 FQNEAQ come from the germline V gene (reference sequence). CDR3 DNA: TGTGCCAGCATCCCCCAGGGGGCGGTGGGAGCTTTCTTT. Encoded protein: CASIPQGAVGAFF.

This chain uses TRBV6-2 or TRBV6-3 with TRBJ1-4; 9 bases are shared with TRBD1. Unmatched junction bases numbered 8, after V lost 5 bases and J lost 7 bases. The CDR3 runs 15 residues. The germline gives CDR1 MNHEY, CDR2 SVGEGT. This CDR3 is CASSTRTGASEKLFF. DNA for the CDR3: TGTGCCAGCAGTACACGGACAGGGGCGAGTGAAAAACTGTTTTTT.

The chain uses TRBV2 and TRBJ2-1; possible D gene TRBD2, 5 bases. The V gene's germline CDR1 is SNHLY and CDR2 FYNNEI. With 5 bases removed from V and 5 bases from J, the gap between germline ends came to 10 bases. The CDR3 sequence is 13 residues long. The CDR3 region is CASSILANNEQFF. As DNA, the CDR3 is TGTGCCAGCAGTATCCTAGCAAACAATGAGCAGTTCTTC. The full variable domain, rest sourced from reference TRBV2 and TRBJ2-1, is EPEVTQTPSHQVTQMGQEVILRCVPISNHLYFYWYRQILGQKVEFLVSFYNNEISEKSEIFDDQFSVERPDGSNFTLKIRSTKLEDSAMYFCASSILANNEQFFGPGTRLTVL.

This chain connects TRBV5-1 to TRBJ2-1; D possibly uses TRBD1 or TRBD2 (5 bases each). V lost 5 bases to trimming and J lost 2 bases, with 14 bases between them. The germline CDR1 and CDR2 sequences are SGHRS and YFSETQ. This CDR3 has 15 amino acids. CDR3 bases: TGCGCCAGCAGGGCCGGGACCATAACCTACAATGAGCAGTTCTTC. Translated, it gives CASRAGTITYNEQFF.